The T cell receptor beta chain described here comes from a study of CD4 T cells in relation to SARS-CoV-2 and coronaviruses (dated by TCRdb to the early 2020s). Background for the entire study: In the ViraFEST assay, PBMCs were grown with antigen for roughly 10 days, and TCR beta CDR3s were then sequenced to identify antigen-specific clonal expansions. A median age of approximately 37 years, with a range of 21 to 72 years, was recorded for the full convalescent cohort of over ten patients. The approximately 12 convalescent patients included 8 males and 4 females; two subjects were Hispanic. Shared crossreactive spike epitopes were mapped to their HLA restriction using patient-derived lymphoblastoid cell lines. At the level of individual TCR clonotypes, the study evaluated whether memory CD4+ T cells crossreact between the spike proteins of SARS-CoV-2 and those of common cold coronaviruses. The Adaptive Biotechnologies TCR-sequencing kit was used for samples from a few pre-COVID donors and for the naive versus memory experiments, whereas the other data were Illumina-based. For other donors in the study, expansion assays were sequenced with a different, Illumina-based TCR-beta assay. Summary of the overall study and its limitations: Significantly weaker SARS-CoV-2-driven expansion was shown by crossreactive clones than by monoreactive clones, consistent with antigenic imprinting. Sequencing of naive versus memory cells indicated that the assay detects memory recall responses, not primary responses primed during culture. Small numbers of patients and of tested TCRs limited the study. Crossreactivity analysis centred on spike protein, so crossreactivity against other viral proteins was not assessed. Pre-pandemic and post-infection samples were not both contributed by any donor, so tracing of the source of pre-existing responses was limited. Memory CD4+ clonotypes crossrecognizing SARS-CoV-2 and at least one common cold coronavirus spike were found in 55% to 75% of donors.

About this clone: Its recognized antigen is unknown. One base away there is no much larger clone; base qualities are not given.

From cysteine to phenylalanine, the CDR3 is 14 amino acids long. The read is trimmed to its CDR3 DNA, 42 bases read in frame from base 1. From a lookup of the germline V gene, CDR1 and CDR2 are SGHTA and FQGNSA. V gives up 4 bases and J gives up 6 bases, and the segment between their germline ends measures 13 bases. To separate naive from memory CD4+ T cells, cryopreserved PBMCs first underwent CD4 enrichment and then EasySep naive CD4+ T cell enrichment. Sorted naive or memory CD4+ T cells (10^5) were cultured 1:1 with T cell-depleted PBMCs and CEF peptides for about 10 days. Each peptide culture condition was generally run in triplicate replicate wells. Ficoll-Paque PLUS gradient centrifugation was used to isolate PBMCs from either whole blood or leukapheresis product. PBMCs were either used fresh in the expansion assay or cryopreserved at -140 degrees C. The QIAamp Micro DNA Kit was used to extract genomic DNA from the CD4+ T cells.

DNA from CEF-cultured naive and memory CD4+ T cells underwent immunoSEQ TCR-beta sequencing at survey level. In the original analysis: Preprocessing removed nonproductive sequences and CDR3s not starting with C, not ending with F or W, or shorter than 7 amino acids. Antigen-specific clonotypes were called with the MANAFEST web app, based on expansion relative to reference and other culture wells. A clone counted as positive if significantly expanded in 2 of 3 replicate wells versus the reference culture at FDR below 0.05. Positive clones also required significant expansion versus all other tandem wells and an odds ratio above 5. Cultured and uncultured naive and memory CD4+ repertoires were searched for previously identified spike- and CEF-reactive CDR3s. Pairwise Levenshtein distance, computed with the stringdist R package after three terminal residues were trimmed from each end, was used as the measure of CDR3 homology. Drawn from immuneACCESS, this table holds only the in-frame rearrangements with V and J called that TCRdb kept. Clones are partly lost; checked studies trace under half to an unresolved V gene and leave the rest unexplained. The DNA was the basis for D and trimming; V, J and clone size are from that table. The table for this sample lists about 36,000 clones; 70% to 85% of them were counted only once. The ten largest clonotypes hold 2.5% to 3.5% of the sample.

Sequenced input: memory CD4+ T cells from PBMCs, cultured in vitro. Per the publication, the cell subset or site label means: memory (non-naive) CD4+ T cells. The rearrangement joined TRBV7-2 to TRBJ2-4; the D gene is perhaps TRBD1, on 6 matching bases. This clonotype originated in an adult with COVID-19. The DNA reads as follows: TGTGCCAGCAGCTCCAGGACAGTCGTAAACATTCAGTACTTC. Its protein product is CASSSRTVVNIQYF.